This T cell receptor (beta chain) was sequenced in a study of human CD8 memory T cell subsets. UMI-labeled 5' RACE was used to make TCR beta libraries. Reprocessing the 5' RACE reads, TCRdb reports a single entry for every CDR3 protein and omits DNA. The repertoire shows 5,000 to 8,000 distinct CDR3 sequences; the top ten hold 20% to 25%. The CDR3 extends over 14 amino acids. CDR1 is SQVTM and CDR2 is ANQGSEA in the germline V gene. The study classified TPEX cells as CCR7+ PD-1+ TIGIT+ early memory CD8+ T cells bearing exhausted-like traits. For every subset, the RNA was derived from duplicate vials of approximately 150,000 sorted CD8+ T cells.

The chain carries TRBV29-1 and TRBJ2-7; lacking DNA, the TRBD2 call made by TCRdb goes unchecked. The sequenced sample consisted of CD8+ T cells from PBMCs. The TCR sequence derives from a human donor in good health. The CDR3 here is CSVASSGRGYEQYF.